Sequencing of this TCR beta chain was carried out in a study of CD8+ T cells in alopecia areata. Notes on this clone: Its cognate antigen is unknown.

Treatment noted: oral pan-JAK inhibitor, 5-10 mg twice daily. The ends were cut back, 0 bases at V and 8 bases at J, with 16 bases in the middle. The CDR3 length is 15 residues. From germline, CDR1 is SGHTA and CDR2 FQGNSA. General study points: Under tofacitinib, fewer expanded CD8+ clones appeared among the top 100 scalp clones. Lesional scalp exceeded normal scalp in clonality, especially in alopecia totalis/universalis. Mice showed TCR sharing more clearly than patients did, possibly owing to HLA.

TCR sequencing used cDNA made by reverse transcription of extracted RNA. Clones were sequenced by immunoSEQ multiplex PCR, and TCRdb holds only the in-frame ones, with some missing. Of approximately 210,000 clones listed, 40% to 45% are singletons. The clonotype was recovered from a human donor with alopecia areata. The chain combines TRBV7-2 with TRBJ1-2; D may be TRBD1 (6 bases). The sequences come from CD4+ T cells sorted from blood, collected at approximately week 37, from a patient treated with tofacitinib. As DNA, the CDR3 is TGTGCCAGCAGCTTAGCGCGGGGGCAGCAAGGCGGCTACACCTTC. Its protein is CASSLARGQQGGYTF.